This entry lists 27 T cell receptor beta chains sequenced from one sample in a study of cytomegalovirus exposure and HLA in healthy donors. In the PCR, 60 Vbeta and 13 Jbeta primers were used. Assay: immunoSEQ multiplex PCR; the TCRdb copy retains only in-frame clones and omits some. This sample yields 100,000 to 150,000 clones, of which over 60% are seen a single time; over 0.9% belongs to the top ten. The sequencing input was PBMCs. All receptors derive from a woman in her sixties in good health and CMV-seronegative.

The chain joins TRBV10-2 to TRBJ1-2; possible D gene TRBD1, 5 bases. Trimming shortened V by 0 bases and J by 6 bases, and 8 bases separated the two germline ends. CDR3 length equals 13 residues. Looked up from germline, CDR1 is WSHSY and CDR2 is SAAADI. The CDR3 region has the DNA TGCGCCAGCAGTGAGTCGGGCAGGGATGGCTACACCTTC. This encodes CASSESGRDGYTF.

V is TRBV18 and J is TRBJ2-4, with TRBD1 identical over 8 bases. This CDR3 region has 15 residues. Germline CDR1 and CDR2: KGHSH and LQKENI. V gave up 4 bases and J gave up 2 bases; unmatched junction bases: 4. CDR3 nucleotide sequence: TGTGCCAGCTCACGGGGACAGGATTCCAAAAACATTCAGTACTTC. Protein: CASSRGQDSKNIQYF.

This clone has just a few counts. J is TRBJ2-2 and V is TRBV30; TRBD2 matches at 7 bases. Per germline, CDR1 GTSNPN and CDR2 SVGIG (reference sequence). The CDR3 length is 14 residues. The junction had 7 bases not matched to a gene; V was cut back by 5 bases and J by 4 bases. The CDR3 loop is CAWVGRGSTGELFF. Here the CDR3 DNA reads TGTGCCTGGGTGGGGCGGGGGTCCACCGGGGAGCTGTTTTTT.

The table lists this clone with a count of one. The rearrangement joins TRBV7-3 to TRBJ2-1; 12 bases are a match to TRBD2. The V and J ends lost 4 bases and 9 bases, in that order; junction bases with no gene match: 7. Germline CDR1 and CDR2: SGHTA and FQGTGA. The CDR3 covers 15 residues. Here the CDR3 reads CASSSDRLAGAEQFF. Written as DNA, the CDR3 is TGTGCCAGCAGCTCGGATCGACTAGCGGGGGCTGAGCAGTTCTTC.

This chain links TRBV4-2 with TRBJ1-2; no clear D. The germline V and J ends were trimmed by 3 bases and 5 bases, with 16 bases remaining between them. The CDR3 runs 15 residues. The germline CDR1 and CDR2 sequences are LGHNA and YNFKEQ. CDR3 loop: CASSHTGALGYGYTF. The CDR3 bases are TGTGCCAGCAGCCACACTGGAGCTTTGGGTTATGGCTACACCTTC.

The chain couples TRBV14 to TRBJ2-2; D may be TRBD1 (6 bases). V was clipped by 1 base and J by 3 bases, with 15 bases between them. The CDR3 runs 17 residues. Germline V gives CDR1 SGHDN, CDR2 FVKESK. Written as DNA, the CDR3 is TGTGCCAGCAGCCAAGGCTGGGGGCGCTGGGACACCGGGGAGCTGTTTTTT. It yields the protein CASSQGWGRWDTGELFF.

This clone was recorded only once. The chain carries TRBV5-4 and TRBJ1-2, with 7 bases lining up with TRBD1. V lost 5 bases, J lost 10 bases, and 17 bases stayed unmatched. CDR3 size: 15 residues. Germline CDR1 reads SGHNT; CDR2 reads YYREEE (reference sequence). The CDR3 loop reads CASRPGDRKGAAYTF. The CDR3 coding sequence is TGTGCCAGCAGGCCTGGGGATAGGAAGGGGGCTGCCTACACCTTC.

This chain joins TRBV28 and TRBJ2-7; D not certain. The CDR3 has 12 amino acids. Between the trimmed V and J ends, which lost 5 bases and 0 bases, there was a span of 5 bases. Germline assignment: CDR1 MDHEN and CDR2 SYDVKM. DNA for the CDR3: TGTGCCAGCAGTCTGAGCTCCTACGAGCAGTACTTC. This gives the protein CASSLSSYEQYF.

This clone was counted between two and nine times. V is TRBV28 and J is TRBJ1-4, with a possible D match to TRBD1 (5 bases). V was cut by 3 bases and J by 10 bases, with 9 bases left in between. In germline, CDR1 is MDHEN, CDR2 SYDVKM. CDR3 size: 12 residues. The chain's CDR3 is CASSLKGLKLFF. For the CDR3, the DNA is TGTGCCAGCAGTTTGAAGGGGCTAAAACTGTTTTTT.

This rearrangement joins TRBV6-1 to TRBJ1-2; TRBD1 aligns across 9 bases. CDR1 is MNHNS, CDR2 SASEGT, per germline. CDR3 length equals 15 residues. The V and J ends lost 4 bases and 8 bases, in that order; junction bases with no gene match: 11. The CDR3 is CASSAPNRGQGGYTF. The CDR3 bases are TGTGCCAGCAGTGCCCCCAACAGGGGGCAGGGAGGCTACACCTTC.

The genes are TRBV28 and TRBJ1-2; maybe TRBD1 (5 bases). This CDR3 region has 14 residues. Germline V gives CDR1 MDHEN, CDR2 SYDVKM. V gave up 10 bases and J gave up 0 bases, with 15 bases separating them. The CDR3 DNA reads as TGTGCCACCATCAAGACAGCGTCTAACTATGGCTACACCTTC. Translated: CATIKTASNYGYTF.

The rearrangement links TRBV5-1 to TRBJ2-3, with 11 nucleotides matching TRBD2. The V gene's germline CDR1 is SGHRS and CDR2 YFSETQ. CDR3 length: 15 amino acids. V shed 4 bases, J shed 4 bases, and the junction held 5 bases outside the gene matches. CDR3: CASSIAGGQADTQYF. CDR3 DNA: TGCGCCAGCAGCATAGCGGGGGGGCAGGCAGATACGCAGTATTTT. The full variable domain, rest sourced from reference TRBV5-1 and TRBJ2-3, is KAGVTQTPRYLIKTRGQQVTLSCSPISGHRSVSWYQQTPGQGLQFLFEYFSETQRNKGNFPGRFSGRQFSNSRSEMNVSTLELGDSALYLCASSIAGGQADTQYFGPGTRLTVL.

The chain combines TRBV19 with TRBJ1-1; possibly TRBD1 for D (6 bases). Germline assignment: CDR1 LNHDA and CDR2 SQIVND (reference sequence). V was clipped by 2 bases and J by 0 bases, with 10 bases between them. This CDR3 contains 15 residues. The CDR3 sequence: CASSIQGLMNTEAFF. The CDR3 bases are TGTGCCAGTAGTATACAGGGGCTAATGAACACTGAAGCTTTCTTT. The whole variable domain, filled in from reference TRBV19 and TRBJ1-1, reads DGGITQSPKYLFRKEGQNVTLSCEQNLNHDAMYWYRQDPGQGLRLIYYSQIVNDFQKGDIAEGYSVSREKKESFPLTVTSAQKNPTAFYLCASSIQGLMNTEAFFGQGTRLTVV.

The genes are TRBV6-5 and TRBJ1-3; the match to TRBD1 covers 9 bases. Trimming removed 6 bases from V and 9 bases from J; junction bases left unmatched: 3. In germline, CDR1 is MNHEY, CDR2 SVGAGI. The CDR3 has 12 residues. The CDR3 nucleotides are TGTGCCAGCAGATCGACAGGGGGCACCATATATTTT. Protein: CASRSTGGTIYF.

This chain links TRBV5-1 with TRBJ1-1, with 9 bases that match TRBD1. V lost 2 bases, J lost 0 bases, and 5 bases stayed unmatched. The germline V gene has CDR1 SGHRS and CDR2 YFSETQ. CDR3 size: 16 residues. DNA for the CDR3: TGCGCCAGCAGCTTCGGGACAGGGAGAATGAACACTGAAGCTTTCTTT. It translates to CASSFGTGRMNTEAFF.

V gene TRBV19 combines with J gene TRBJ2-7; D possibly corresponds to TRBD2 (5 bases). Germline-derived CDR1 and CDR2 are LNHDA and SQIVND (reference sequence). The CDR3 covers 13 residues. The ends were cut back, 5 bases at V and 2 bases at J, with 10 bases in the middle. CDR3 bases: TGTGCCAGTAGTGAGGGCTCCACCTACGAGCAGTACTTC. This codes for CASSEGSTYEQYF.

J is TRBJ2-2 and V is TRBV5-1; 15 bases align to TRBD2. The CDR3 contains 17 residues. V was clipped by 4 bases and J by 4 bases; unmatched bases: 5. The germline CDR1 and CDR2 sequences are SGHRS and YFSETQ. CDR3 sequence reads: CASSPGLAGGGTGELFF. CDR3 nucleotide sequence: TGCGCCAGCAGCCCGGGACTAGCGGGAGGTGGCACCGGGGAGCTGTTTTTT.

The rearrangement joins TRBV29-1 to TRBJ2-7; D remains unclear. The CDR3 consists of 13 residues. The V end lost 0 bases, the J end lost 2 bases, and 8 bases lay between the germline ends. Germline CDR1 and CDR2: SQVTM and ANQGSEA. The CDR3 sequence: CSVEDRSTYEQYF. The CDR3, as DNA: TGCAGCGTTGAAGATCGAAGCACCTACGAGCAGTACTTC.

This chain joins TRBV5-1 and TRBJ2-5; 7 bases line up with TRBD1. The CDR3 contains 13 residues. V was pared by 3 bases and J by 5 bases, with 4 bases of the junction left unmatched. The germline CDR1 and CDR2 sequences are SGHRS and YFSETQ. CDR3 nucleotides: TGCGCCAGCAGCTGGGACAGCCAGGAGACCCAGTACTTC. This translates into CASSWDSQETQYF.

This clone was observed once. As DNA, the CDR3 is TGCAGCGTTACGGGACTAGCGGGGGGAATGAACACCGGGGAGCTGTTTTTT. Translation: CSVTGLAGGMNTGELFF. The J gene is TRBJ2-2, the V gene TRBV29-1; 15 bases match TRBD2. Germline V CDR1 and CDR2: SQVTM, ANQGSEA. This CDR3 region has 17 residues. The trim removed 5 bases at V and 1 base at J, leaving 5 bases unmatched.

This clone has only a few counts. The rearrangement uses TRBV7-2 and TRBJ2-3; 10 bases fit TRBD2. V gave up 0 bases and J gave up 3 bases; unmatched junction bases: 6. Germline loops: CDR1 SGHTA, CDR2 FQGNSA. The CDR3 contains 17 residues. CDR3 region: CASSLASSSGGTDTQYF. The CDR3 DNA reads TGTGCCAGCAGCTTAGCATCGTCTAGCGGGGGTACAGATACGCAGTATTTT.

The chain combines TRBV28 with TRBJ1-2, with a tentative D call TRBD1 (5 bases). This CDR3 spans 12 amino acids. Germline V gives CDR1 MDHEN, CDR2 SYDVKM. V lost 6 bases to trimming and J lost 8 bases, with 13 bases between them. The DNA for the CDR3 is TGTGCCAGCAGCCCCGGGGGGTGGGGCTACACCTTC. Amino acid sequence: CASSPGGWGYTF.

This clone was seen once. V usage is TRBV27 and J usage is TRBJ2-2; the D gene is possibly TRBD1 (6 bases). The V end was cut by 10 bases, the J end by 0 bases, with 12 bases between. The germline CDR1 and CDR2 sequences are MNHEY and SMNVEV (reference sequence). CDR3 length: 14 amino acids. The CDR3 sequence is CATTGQTNTGELFF. In nucleotides, the CDR3 is TGTGCCACCACCGGACAGACGAACACCGGGGAGCTGTTTTTT.

V gene TRBV7-9 combines with J gene TRBJ2-4, with TRBD1 matching over 7 bases. Per germline, CDR1 SEHNR and CDR2 FQNEAQ (reference sequence). J lost 8 bases, V lost 5 bases, and 9 bases had no gene match. This CDR3 comprises 14 residues. The CDR3 loop is CASSLGQVWDIQYF. CDR3 nucleotide sequence: TGTGCCAGCAGCCTAGGACAGGTATGGGACATTCAGTACTTC.

The rearrangement links TRBV29-1 to TRBJ1-4; D might be TRBD1 (6 bases). The CDR3 runs 13 residues. V was shortened by 8 bases and J by 8 bases, with 18 bases between the two germline ends. CDR1 SQVTM and CDR2 ANQGSEA come from the germline V gene. CDR3 protein: CSTPGGAGEKLFF. The CDR3 DNA follows: TGCAGCACCCCCGGGGGGGCGGGGGAAAAACTGTTTTTT. The entire variable domain, with the rest obtained from reference TRBV29-1 and TRBJ1-4, is as follows: SAVISQKPSRDICQRGTSLTIQCQVDSQVTMMFWYRQQPGQSLTLIATANQGSEATYESGFVIDKFPISRPNLTFSTLTVSNMSPEDSSIYLCSTPGGAGEKLFFGSGTQLSVL.

The sample holds a few counts of this clone. The V call is TRBV25-1, the J call TRBJ2-3; D is uncertain. The germline V and J ends were trimmed by 6 bases and 8 bases, with 12 bases remaining between them. Germline CDR1 MGHDK, CDR2 SYGVNS. The CDR3 has 12 residues. The CDR3, as DNA: TGTGCCAGCAGGCCGAGTGGTGGTACGCAGTATTTT. This gives the protein CASRPSGGTQYF.

The rearrangement links TRBV28 to TRBJ2-5, with a weak D call TRBD1 (6 bases). The CDR3 length is 12 residues. CDR1 and CDR2 (germline): MDHEN, SYDVKM. V gave up 5 bases and J gave up 5 bases, with 9 bases separating them. CDR3 amino acids: CASSAGVETQYF. For the CDR3, the DNA is TGTGCCAGCAGTGCAGGGGTTGAGACCCAGTACTTC.